These 18 T cell receptor beta chains were all obtained from the same sample, sequenced in a study of CD8+ T cells in alopecia areata. Stated treatment: oral pan-JAK inhibitor, 5-10 mg twice daily. In each case, RNA was isolated and then reverse transcribed into cDNA as the sequencing template. Assay: immunoSEQ multiplex PCR; the TCRdb copy retains only in-frame clones and omits some. The profile covers about 200,000 clones, with around 56% appearing a single time and approximately 3.4% taken by the ten largest. This sample comprised CD4+ T cells sorted from blood, obtained at week 4, from a patient treated with tofacitinib. Receptors were obtained from a human donor with alopecia areata.

The genes are TRBV5-1 and TRBJ2-1, with 8 bases matching TRBD2. The CDR3 is 16 residues long. Per the germline V gene, CDR1 is SGHRS and CDR2 is YFSETQ. V shed 3 bases, J shed 5 bases, and the junction held 10 bases outside the gene matches. Here the CDR3 reads CASSSRRGGTNNEQFF. CDR3 in DNA: TGCGCCAGCAGCTCCAGACGCGGGGGGACTAACAATGAGCAGTTCTTC.

The chain joins TRBV5-4 to TRBJ2-7, with 11 bases that match TRBD1. This CDR3 is 20 amino acids long. Germline CDR1 reads SGHNT; CDR2 reads YYREEE (reference sequence). J lost 1 base, V lost 0 bases, and 15 bases had no gene match. CDR3 amino acids: CASSLGSRTGGGAGSYEQYF. The CDR3 DNA reads TGTGCCAGCAGCTTGGGCTCCCGGACAGGGGGCGGTGCGGGGTCCTACGAGCAGTACTTC.

Turning to this clone: The sample carries other DNA sequences with the same CDR3. The chain couples TRBV29-1 to TRBJ2-2; no firm D call. With 1 base removed from V and 6 bases from J, the gap between germline ends came to 6 bases. From germline, CDR1 is SQVTM and CDR2 ANQGSEA. The CDR3 is 12 amino acids. CDR3 coding DNA: TGCAGCGTTGAAGGACTGGCCGGGGAGCTGTTTTTT. Its translation is CSVEGLAGELFF.

The sample holds a few counts of this clone. The CDR3 coding sequence is TGTGCCATCTCTCGGCCGGGACGGTTGAACACTGAAGCTTTCTTT. It translates to CAISRPGRLNTEAFF. V usage is TRBV10-3 and J usage is TRBJ1-1; maybe TRBD1 (5 bases). Germline lookup yields CDR1 ENHRY and CDR2 SYGVKD. V lost 8 bases to trimming and J lost 0 bases, with 16 bases between them. The CDR3 length is 15 residues.

This sequence joins TRBV25-1 and TRBJ1-2; the match to TRBD1 covers 9 bases. The CDR3 has 16 amino acids. J gave up 1 base and V 6 bases, and 9 bases lay outside the gene matches. Germline V CDR1 and CDR2: MGHDK, SYGVNS. CDR3 in amino acids: CASSPTPGQGNYGYTF. In DNA form, the CDR3 reads TGTGCCAGCAGCCCCACACCGGGACAGGGTAACTATGGCTACACCTTC.

The sample holds a few counts of this clone. V usage is TRBV2 and J usage is TRBJ2-1; 11 positions agree with TRBD2. The ends lost 6 bases at V and 9 bases at J; junction bases unmatched: 10. This CDR3 is built from 15 residues. Germline assignment: CDR1 SNHLY and CDR2 FYNNEI. DNA of the CDR3: TGTGCCAGCAGCCTTACTAGCGGGGGCTTGGTTGAGCAGTTCTTC. Amino acid sequence: CASSLTSGGLVEQFF.

This clone came up once. The rearrangement links TRBV18 to TRBJ1-2, with TRBD1 as a possible D gene (5 bases). Trimming removed 2 bases at V and 8 bases at J, with 12 bases between. Germline V lookup: CDR1 KGHSH, CDR2 LQKENI. This CDR3 comprises 13 residues. CDR3 protein: CASSPAGSKGYTF. CDR3 DNA sequence: TGTGCCAGCTCACCAGCAGGGAGTAAAGGCTACACCTTC.

This clone appeared a single time. The J gene is TRBJ1-1, the V gene TRBV5-6, with 11 nucleotides matching TRBD1. This CDR3 contains 17 residues. Losses at the gene ends were 4 bases for V and 5 bases for J; bases not matched to a gene: 13. Germline CDR1 is SGHDT and CDR2 is YYEEEE. The CDR3 nucleotides read TGTGCCAGCAGCACCCGGACAGGGGGCAATAAGAATACTGAAGCTTTCTTT. Protein sequence: CASSTRTGGNKNTEAFF.

Details on this clone: Different DNA sequences within this sample yield the same CDR3. The chain uses TRBV6-5 and TRBJ1-2; 9 bases are shared with TRBD1. V was clipped by 5 bases and J by 6 bases; unmatched bases: 1. The CDR3 contains 12 residues. Germline assignment: CDR1 MNHEY and CDR2 SVGAGI. CDR3 sequence reads: CASSRTGDGYTF. In nucleotides, the CDR3 is TGTGCCAGCAGTAGGACAGGGGATGGCTACACCTTC.

This chain joins TRBV30 and TRBJ2-3; possibly TRBD1 for D (6 bases). Germline CDR1 reads GTSNPN; CDR2 reads SVGIG (reference sequence). This CDR3 region has 13 residues. The V end was cut by 4 bases, the J end by 5 bases, with 13 bases between. DNA for the CDR3: TGTGCCTGGAACCACAGGGCTGGAGATACGCAGTATTTT. Amino acids: CAWNHRAGDTQYF. Supplemented by reference TRBV30 and TRBJ2-3, the full variable domain reads SQTIHQWPATLVQPVGSPLSLECTVEGTSNPNLYWYRQAAGRGLQLLFYSVGIGQISSEVPQNLSASRPQDRQFILSSKKLLLSDSGFYLCAWNHRAGDTQYFGPGTRLTVL.

This clone has only a few counts. This chain links TRBV4-2 with TRBJ2-7, with TRBD2 matching 10 bases. The CDR3 extends over 14 amino acids. CDR1 is LGHNA and CDR2 is YNFKEQ in the germline V gene. V lost 4 bases, J lost 3 bases, and 3 bases stayed unmatched. The CDR3 DNA sequence: TGTGCCAGCAGCCCTAGCGGGGGAGGCTACGAGCAGTACTTC. This sequence encodes CASSPSGGGYEQYF.

This clone was recorded only once. The J gene is TRBJ1-4, the V gene TRBV29-1; D not certain. This CDR3 has 12 amino acids. The V end lost 4 bases, the J end lost 8 bases, and 11 bases lay between the germline ends. In germline, CDR1 is SQVTM, CDR2 ANQGSEA. CDR3 sequence: CSVARPHEKLFF. In DNA form, the CDR3 reads TGCAGCGTTGCCCGTCCTCACGAAAAACTGTTTTTT.

This chain joins TRBV6-1 and TRBJ1-5, with unresolved D. The V gene's germline CDR1 is MNHNS and CDR2 SASEGT. Trimming shortened V by 4 bases and J by 10 bases, and 5 bases separated the two germline ends. The CDR3 extends over 10 amino acids. The CDR3 loop is CASSARPQHF. The CDR3 coding sequence is TGTGCCAGCAGTGCTCGACCCCAGCATTTT.

The chain carries TRBV4-2 and TRBJ2-5; the D gene could be TRBD1 or TRBD2 (5 bases each). This CDR3 has 13 amino acids. V gave up 1 base and J gave up 5 bases, with 8 bases separating them. Germline V gene data show CDR1 as LGHNA and CDR2 as YNFKEQ. The DNA for the CDR3 is TGTGCCAGCAGCCAAGCCGAGGGGGAGACCCAGTACTTC. This encodes CASSQAEGETQYF.

This chain uses TRBV30 with TRBJ1-6, with D possibly TRBD1 on 6 matching bases. The CDR3 sequence is 14 residues long. The V gene lost 3 bases and the J gene lost 8 bases, with 14 bases spanning the gap. Looked up from germline, CDR1 is GTSNPN and CDR2 is SVGIG (reference sequence). CDR3 DNA: TGTGCCTGGAGCGTAAGGGGGAAAGATTCACCCCTCCACTTT. This codes for CAWSVRGKDSPLHF.

The V call is TRBV5-4, the J call TRBJ2-5; TRBD2 matches at 10 bases. This CDR3 spans 16 amino acids. The germline CDR1 and CDR2 sequences are SGHNT and YYREEE (reference sequence). The junction had 7 bases not matched to a gene; V was cut back by 3 bases and J by 2 bases. CDR3 sequence: CASSSFSSGGQETQYF. The CDR3 region has the DNA TGTGCCAGCAGCTCTTTCTCTAGCGGGGGACAAGAGACCCAGTACTTC.

V is TRBV28 and J is TRBJ2-6, with TRBD1 matching 9 bases. The CDR3 length is 16 residues. V was clipped by 7 bases and J by 2 bases; unmatched bases: 6. Germline values: CDR1 MDHEN, CDR2 SYDVKM. CDR3: CASKMTGGAGANVLTF. CDR3 DNA: TGTGCCAGCAAAATGACAGGGGGGGCTGGGGCCAACGTCCTGACTTTC.

This clone was seen once. V and J are TRBV30 and TRBJ2-1; D is ambiguous. V was shortened by 0 bases and J by 0 bases, with 15 bases between the two germline ends. The germline V gene has CDR1 GTSNPN and CDR2 SVGIG (reference sequence). This CDR3 has 17 residues. CDR3 bases: TGTGCCTGGAGTGTAAAATTAGGCGTGAGCTCCTACAATGAGCAGTTCTTC. Its protein is CAWSVKLGVSSYNEQFF.